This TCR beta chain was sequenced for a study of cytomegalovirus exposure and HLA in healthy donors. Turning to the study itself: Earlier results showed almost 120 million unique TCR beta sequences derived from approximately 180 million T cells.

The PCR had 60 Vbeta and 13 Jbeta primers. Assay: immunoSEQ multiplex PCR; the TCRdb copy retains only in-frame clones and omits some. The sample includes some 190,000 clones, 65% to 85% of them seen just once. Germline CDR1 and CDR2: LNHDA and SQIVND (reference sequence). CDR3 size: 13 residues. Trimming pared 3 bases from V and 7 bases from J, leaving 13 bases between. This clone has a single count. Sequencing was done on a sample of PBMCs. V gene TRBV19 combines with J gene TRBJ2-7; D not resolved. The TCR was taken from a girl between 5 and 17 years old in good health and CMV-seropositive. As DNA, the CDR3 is TGTGCCAGTAGTATCAGACTCCACGGGGAGCAGTACTTC. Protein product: CASSIRLHGEQYF.